Included here is one T cell receptor beta chain sequence, with context. The target antigen is unknown. CD4+ and CD8+ cells were isolated by positive magnetic bead selection, with purity checked by flow cytometry. This specimen belongs to a study of somatic mutations in cytotoxic T cells in rheumatoid arthritis. Looking at the study overall: Patient blood, approximately 31 ml in EDTA, was obtained immediately after diagnosis and prior to the start of any treatment. Certain V beta antibody-stained T-cell populations, V beta1+ cells sequenced for TCRB among them, were flow-sorted to nearly 100% purity. Study-wide points: Measurement of CD8+ T-cell clonality revealed no significant difference between rheumatoid arthritis patients and age-matched healthy controls.

Trimming shortened V by 0 bases and J by 4 bases, and 14 bases separated the two germline ends. Germline values: CDR1 SGDLS, CDR2 YYNGEE. The CDR3 is made up of 16 amino acids. Data came from immunoSEQ multiplex PCR; TCRdb stores just in-frame clones and leaves some out. The table lists around 13,000 clones, about 83% of them singletons, with approximately 20% in the top ten. The gene calls are TRBV9 and TRBJ1-5; the D gene is possibly TRBD1 (6 bases). Sequenced material: CD8+ T cells sorted from blood. The TCR originated in an adult with rheumatoid arthritis. The CDR3 region is CASSVGGGAGNQPQHF. DNA of the CDR3: TGTGCCAGCAGCGTAGGTGGGGGGGCTGGGAATCAGCCCCAGCATTTT.